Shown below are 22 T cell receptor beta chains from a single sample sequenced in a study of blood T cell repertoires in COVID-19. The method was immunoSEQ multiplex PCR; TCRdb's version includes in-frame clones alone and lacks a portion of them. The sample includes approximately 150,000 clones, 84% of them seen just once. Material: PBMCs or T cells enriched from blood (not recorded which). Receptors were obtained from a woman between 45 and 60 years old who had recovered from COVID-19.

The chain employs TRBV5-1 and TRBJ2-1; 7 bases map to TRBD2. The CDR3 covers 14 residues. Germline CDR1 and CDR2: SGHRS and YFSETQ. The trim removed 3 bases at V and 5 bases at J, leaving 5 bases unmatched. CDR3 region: CASSYTGGNNEQFF. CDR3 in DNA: TGCGCCAGCAGCTATACCGGGGGGAACAATGAGCAGTTCTTC.

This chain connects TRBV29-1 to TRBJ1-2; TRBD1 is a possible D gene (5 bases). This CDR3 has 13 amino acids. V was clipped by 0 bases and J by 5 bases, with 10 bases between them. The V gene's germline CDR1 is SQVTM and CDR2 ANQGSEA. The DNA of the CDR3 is TGCAGCGTTGAAGATCGGGGGAAGTATGGCTACACCTTC. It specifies CSVEDRGKYGYTF.

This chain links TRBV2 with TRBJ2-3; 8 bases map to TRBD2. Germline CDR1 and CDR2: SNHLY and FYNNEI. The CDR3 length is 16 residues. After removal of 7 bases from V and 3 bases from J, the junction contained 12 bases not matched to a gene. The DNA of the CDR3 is TGTGCCAGCATGAGGTGGCGCGGGGGGTCGACAGATACGCAGTATTTT. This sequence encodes CASMRWRGGSTDTQYF.

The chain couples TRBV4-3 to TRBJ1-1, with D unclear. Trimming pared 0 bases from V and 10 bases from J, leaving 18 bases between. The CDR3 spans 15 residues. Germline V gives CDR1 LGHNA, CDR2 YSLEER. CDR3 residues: CASSQDGTAEGRAFF. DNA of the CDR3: TGCGCCAGCAGCCAAGATGGAACAGCCGAGGGTAGAGCTTTCTTT.

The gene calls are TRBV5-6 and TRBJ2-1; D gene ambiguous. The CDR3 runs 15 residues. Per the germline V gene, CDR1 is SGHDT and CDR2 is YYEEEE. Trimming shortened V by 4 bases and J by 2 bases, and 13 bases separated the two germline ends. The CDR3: CASSPRRLPYNEQFF. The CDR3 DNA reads TGTGCCAGCAGCCCGCGGCGACTCCCCTACAATGAGCAGTTCTTC.

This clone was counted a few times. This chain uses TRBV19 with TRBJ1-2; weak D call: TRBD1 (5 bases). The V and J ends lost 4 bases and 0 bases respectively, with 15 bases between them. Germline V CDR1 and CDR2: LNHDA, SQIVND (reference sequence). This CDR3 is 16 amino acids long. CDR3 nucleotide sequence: TGTGCCAGTAGTAGGCAGGGTAGTGGAGCTAACTATGGCTACACCTTC. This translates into CASSRQGSGANYGYTF.

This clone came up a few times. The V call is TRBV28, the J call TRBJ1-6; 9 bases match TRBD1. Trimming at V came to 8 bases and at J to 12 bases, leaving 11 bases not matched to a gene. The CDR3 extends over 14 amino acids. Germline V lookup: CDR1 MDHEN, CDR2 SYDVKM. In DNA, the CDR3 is TGTGCCAGCTCAAGGACAGGGGAGACAAAACCCCTCCACTTT. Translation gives CASSRTGETKPLHF.

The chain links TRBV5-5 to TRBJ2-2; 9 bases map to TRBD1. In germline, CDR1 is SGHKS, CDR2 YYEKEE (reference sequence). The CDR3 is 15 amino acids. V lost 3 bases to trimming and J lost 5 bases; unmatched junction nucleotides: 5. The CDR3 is CASSYRQGETGELFF. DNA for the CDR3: TGTGCCAGCAGCTACCGACAGGGGGAGACCGGGGAGCTGTTTTTT.

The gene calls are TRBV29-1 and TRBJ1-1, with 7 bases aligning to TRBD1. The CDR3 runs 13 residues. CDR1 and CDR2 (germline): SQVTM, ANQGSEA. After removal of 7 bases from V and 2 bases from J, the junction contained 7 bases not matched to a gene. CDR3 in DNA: TGCAGCGGGAAGGGACAGTATAACACTGAAGCTTTCTTT. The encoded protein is CSGKGQYNTEAFF. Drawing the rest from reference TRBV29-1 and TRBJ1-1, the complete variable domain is SAVISQKPSRDICQRGTSLTIQCQVDSQVTMMFWYRQQPGQSLTLIATANQGSEATYESGFVIDKFPISRPNLTFSTLTVSNMSPEDSSIYLCSGKGQYNTEAFFGQGTRLTVV.

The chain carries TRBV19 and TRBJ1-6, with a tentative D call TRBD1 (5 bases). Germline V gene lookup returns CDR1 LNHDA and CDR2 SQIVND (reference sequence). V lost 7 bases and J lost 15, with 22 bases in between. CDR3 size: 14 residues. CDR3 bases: TGTGCCAGTAATTTCAGGGCCGGCATTTCGGTCCTCCACTTT. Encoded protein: CASNFRAGISVLHF.

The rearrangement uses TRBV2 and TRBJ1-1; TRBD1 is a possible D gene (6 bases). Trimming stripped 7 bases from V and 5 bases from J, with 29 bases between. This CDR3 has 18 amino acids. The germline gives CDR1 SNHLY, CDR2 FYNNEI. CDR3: CASIGGQLGRIPSTEAFF. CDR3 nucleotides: TGTGCCAGCATCGGGGGGCAGCTGGGGCGAATCCCCTCAACTGAAGCTTTCTTT.

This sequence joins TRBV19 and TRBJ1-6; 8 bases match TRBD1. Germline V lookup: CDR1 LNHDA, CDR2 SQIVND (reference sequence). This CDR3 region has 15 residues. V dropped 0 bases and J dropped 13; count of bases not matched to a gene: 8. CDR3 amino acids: CASSIDGTGPTPLHF. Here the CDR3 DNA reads TGTGCCAGTAGTATAGACGGGACAGGCCCCACTCCCCTCCACTTT.

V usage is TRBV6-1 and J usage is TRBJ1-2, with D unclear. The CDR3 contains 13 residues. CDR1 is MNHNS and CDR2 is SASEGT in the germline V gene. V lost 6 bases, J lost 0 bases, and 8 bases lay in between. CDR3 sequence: CASRHGANYGYTF. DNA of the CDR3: TGTGCCAGCAGACACGGGGCTAACTATGGCTACACCTTC.

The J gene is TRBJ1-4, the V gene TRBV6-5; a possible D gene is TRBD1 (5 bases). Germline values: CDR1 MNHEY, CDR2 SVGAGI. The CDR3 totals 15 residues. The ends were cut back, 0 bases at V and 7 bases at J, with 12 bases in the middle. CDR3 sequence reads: CASSYSKGYGEKLFF. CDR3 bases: TGTGCCAGCAGTTACTCTAAGGGGTACGGTGAAAAACTGTTTTTT.

The CDR3 protein is CASSAGLPQYF. The CDR3 region has the DNA TGTGCCAGCAGCGCGGGCCTACCACAGTACTTC. The chain uses TRBV14 and TRBJ2-7, with TRBD2 as a possible D gene (5 bases). The CDR3 loop spans 11 amino acids. Trimming took off 5 bases at V and 10 bases at J, with 12 bases between the two ends. The germline CDR1 and CDR2 sequences are SGHDN and FVKESK.

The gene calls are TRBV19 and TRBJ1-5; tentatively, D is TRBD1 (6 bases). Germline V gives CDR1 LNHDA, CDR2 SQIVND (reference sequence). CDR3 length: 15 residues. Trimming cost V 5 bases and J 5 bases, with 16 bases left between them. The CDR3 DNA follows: TGTGCCAGTAGTCCGACAGGTTCTCCTTATCAGCCCCAGCATTTT. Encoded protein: CASSPTGSPYQPQHF.

The CDR3 DNA is TGTGCCAGCAGCTTAGGGCCGGGAGCCAACGAGCAGTACTTC. Translating it yields CASSLGPGANEQYF. V usage is TRBV11-3 and J usage is TRBJ2-7, with D possibly being TRBD2 (6 bases). CDR1 SGHNT and CDR2 YENEEA come from the germline V gene. The CDR3 is made up of 14 amino acids. The germline V and J ends were trimmed by 1 base and 5 bases, with 12 bases remaining between them.

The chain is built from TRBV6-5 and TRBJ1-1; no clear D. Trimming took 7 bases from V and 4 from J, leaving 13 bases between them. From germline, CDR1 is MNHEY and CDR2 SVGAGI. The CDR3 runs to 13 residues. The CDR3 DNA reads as TGTGCCAGCAAGTTCCGTGTGAGCACTGAAGCTTTCTTT. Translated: CASKFRVSTEAFF.

The CDR3 DNA reads as TGCAGTGCTAGTGAGGTAGCGGGAGGTATTTACAATGAGCAGTTCTTC. This gives the protein CSASEVAGGIYNEQFF. The chain employs TRBV20-1 and TRBJ2-1, with 10 positions matching TRBD2. Losses at the gene ends were 3 bases for V and 4 bases for J; bases not matched to a gene: 9. The CDR3 covers 16 residues. Germline V CDR1 and CDR2: DFQATT, SNEGSKA (reference sequence).

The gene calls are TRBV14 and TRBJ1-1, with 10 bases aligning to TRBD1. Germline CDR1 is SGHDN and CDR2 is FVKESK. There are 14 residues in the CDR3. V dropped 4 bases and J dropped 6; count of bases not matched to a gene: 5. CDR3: CASSPQGQGAEAFF. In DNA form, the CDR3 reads TGTGCCAGCAGCCCCCAAGGACAGGGGGCTGAAGCTTTCTTT.

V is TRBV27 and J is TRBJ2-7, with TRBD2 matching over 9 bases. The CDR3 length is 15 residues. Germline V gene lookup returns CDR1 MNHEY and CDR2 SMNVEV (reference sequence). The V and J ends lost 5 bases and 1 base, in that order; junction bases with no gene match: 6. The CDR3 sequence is CASSAIAGVSYEQYF. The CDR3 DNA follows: TGTGCCAGCAGTGCCATAGCGGGGGTATCCTACGAGCAGTACTTC.

CDR3 coding DNA: TGTGCCAGCAGCTTGGTTGCGGGTGGCTACACCTTC. It codes for CASSLVAGGYTF. J is TRBJ1-2 and V is TRBV5-6; D gene unclear. V was shortened by 0 bases and J by 7 bases, with 7 bases between the two germline ends. CDR3 size: 12 residues. CDR1 and CDR2 (germline): SGHDT, YYEEEE.